Listed here are 9 T cell receptor beta chains from one sample, sequenced in a study of T cells in Graves' hyperthyroidism and ophthalmopathy. Amplified regions were TCR beta CDR3 sequences from RNA transcripts. Primed by the HTBI set, a first-round RT-PCR was run on the TCR CDR3. TCRdb fed the multiplex PCR reads into MiXCR, producing one record per CDR3 protein. This table has roughly 740,000 distinct CDR3 sequences, about 15% appearing once. Material for sequencing was blood. The source is a man between 18 and 29 years old with Graves' hyperthyroidism.

This clonotype was seen ten or more times. This chain connects TRBV28 to TRBJ2-3, with TRBD2 identical over 9 bases. The CDR3 contains 12 residues. Trimming at V came to 4 bases and at J to 9 bases, leaving 2 bases not matched to a gene. Germline CDR1 and CDR2: MDHEN and SYDVKM. This CDR3 reads CASSYTSGTQYF. The CDR3 coding sequence is TGTGCCAGCAGTTATACTAGCGGGACGCAGTATTTT.

This clonotype was picked up many times. The chain employs TRBV10-3 and TRBJ2-7, with 8 positions matching TRBD1. Germline V CDR1 and CDR2: ENHRY, SYGVKD. This CDR3 has 15 amino acids. Unmatched junction bases numbered 4, after V lost 2 bases and J lost 1 base. CDR3 DNA: TGTGCCATCAGTGAGCCCAGGACAGGGTCCTACGAGCAGTACTTC. Translated, it gives CAISEPRTGSYEQYF.

This clonotype was detected only a few times. Written as DNA, the CDR3 is TGTGCCAGCAGGGGACAGTTAGATCAGCCCCAGCATTTT. This gives the protein CASRGQLDQPQHF. V usage is TRBV27 and J usage is TRBJ1-5; 7 nucleotides match TRBD1. Germline CDR1 is MNHEY and CDR2 is SMNVEV (reference sequence). There are 13 residues in the CDR3. The V gene end was trimmed by 6 bases and the J gene end by 5 bases; junction bases not matched to a gene: 4.

This sequence joins TRBV11-3 and TRBJ2-1; D is ambiguous. The CDR3 totals 13 residues. CDR1 and CDR2 (germline): SGHNT, YENEEA. Deletions cut 1 base from V and 8 bases from J, with 9 bases between. CDR3 bases: TGTGCCAGCAGCTTAGTCCATCCTGATGAGCAGTTCTTC. Translation gives CASSLVHPDEQFF.

There are many counts of this clonotype. The V gene is TRBV6-1, the J gene TRBJ2-1, with TRBD1 identical over 9 bases. V dropped 4 bases and J dropped 5; count of bases not matched to a gene: 3. In germline, CDR1 is MNHNS, CDR2 SASEGT. This CDR3 contains 14 residues. In DNA, the CDR3 is TGTGCCAGCAGTGGGGGGACAGGGAACAATGAGCAGTTCTTC. This encodes CASSGGTGNNEQFF.

The chain joins TRBV29-1 to TRBJ2-1; D is uncertain. This CDR3 contains 12 residues. The V end was cut by 5 bases, the J end by 0 bases, with 5 bases between. Looked up from germline, CDR1 is SQVTM and CDR2 is ANQGSEA. CDR3 nucleotides: TGCAGCGTTCGGAACTCCTACAATGAGCAGTTCTTC. It translates to CSVRNSYNEQFF.

The chain uses TRBV5-1 and TRBJ2-7, with D possibly being TRBD2 (6 bases). This CDR3 is 16 amino acids long. In germline, CDR1 is SGHRS, CDR2 YFSETQ. Trimming stripped 0 bases from V and 5 bases from J, with 18 bases between. The CDR3 DNA reads as TGCGCCAGCAGCTTGGGGACGGGACTCCGTGTCCACGAGCAGTACTTC. This gives the protein CASSLGTGLRVHEQYF.

This clonotype was detected many times. The junction shows a germline mismatch at one end, possibly a read error. The V and J genes are TRBV5-1 and TRBJ2-1, with D uncertain. Germline CDR1 reads SGHRS; CDR2 reads YFSETQ. The CDR3 runs 11 residues. CDR3 sequence reads: CASSFLNEQFF. CDR3 DNA: TGTGCCAGCAGTTTCCTGAATGAGCAGTTCTTC.

This clonotype turned up a few times. V is TRBV7-9 and J is TRBJ2-3; 12 nucleotides align to TRBD2. The germline V gene encodes CDR1 SEHNR and CDR2 FQNEAQ (reference sequence). V lost 3 bases to trimming and J lost 0 bases; unmatched junction nucleotides: 7. This CDR3 region has 18 residues. The CDR3 loop is CASSLTGLAGSSTDTQYF. The CDR3 DNA reads as TGTGCCAGCAGCTTGACCGGACTAGCGGGGTCTAGCACAGATACGCAGTATTTT. The entire variable domain, with the rest obtained from reference TRBV7-9 and TRBJ2-3, is as follows: DTGVSQNPRHKITKRGQNVTFRCDPISEHNRLYWYRQTLGQGPEFLTYFQNEAQLEKSRLLSDRFSAERPKGSFSTLEIQRTEQGDSAMYLCASSLTGLAGSSTDTQYFGPGTRLTVL.